The present T cell receptor (beta chain) was sequenced within a study of cytotoxic CD8 clonotypes in ibrutinib-treated CLL. Details on this clone: Its antigen is unknown.

Investigators sourced approximately 2 micrograms of genomic DNA from cryopreserved PBMCs for TCR beta libraries. The CDR3 has 12 amino acids. Germline V lookup: CDR1 SNHLY, CDR2 FYNNEI. V was clipped by 6 bases and J by 5 bases, with 10 bases between them. Some clones are missing from TCRdb's copy, which holds only in-frame ones; the method was immunoSEQ multiplex PCR. This sample has fewer than 400,000 clones, with 67% found just once. Study-wide points: Shared public clonotypes were rare, and on treatment they either got smaller or stayed the same.

The sequence was collected from a human donor with chronic lymphocytic leukemia. The material sequenced was PBMCs, taken after 36 months of ibrutinib treatment. V is TRBV2 and J is TRBJ2-5, with D possibly being TRBD1 or TRBD2 (5 bases each). CDR3 DNA: TGTGCCAGCAGCGGGGCTGGGGAGACCCAGTACTTC. Translation: CASSGAGETQYF.